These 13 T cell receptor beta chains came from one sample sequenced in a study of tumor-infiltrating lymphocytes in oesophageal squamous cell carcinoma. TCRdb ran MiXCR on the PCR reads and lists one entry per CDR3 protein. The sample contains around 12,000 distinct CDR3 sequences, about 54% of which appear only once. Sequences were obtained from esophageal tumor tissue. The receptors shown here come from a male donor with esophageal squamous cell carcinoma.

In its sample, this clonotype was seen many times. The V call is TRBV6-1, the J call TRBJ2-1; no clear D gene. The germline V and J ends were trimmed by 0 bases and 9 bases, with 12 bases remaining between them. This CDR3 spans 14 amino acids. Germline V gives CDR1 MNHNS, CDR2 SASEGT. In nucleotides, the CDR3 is TGTGCCAGCAGTGAAGCGGCCGATATGGGTGAGCAGTTCTTC. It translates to CASSEAADMGEQFF.

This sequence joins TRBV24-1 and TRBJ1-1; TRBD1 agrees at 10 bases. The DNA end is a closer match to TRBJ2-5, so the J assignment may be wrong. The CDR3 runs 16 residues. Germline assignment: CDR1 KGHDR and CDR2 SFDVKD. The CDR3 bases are TGTGCCACCAGTGATCCGGGACAGGGGAGTCCAGAGACCCAGTACTTC. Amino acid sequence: CATSDPGQGSPETQYF.

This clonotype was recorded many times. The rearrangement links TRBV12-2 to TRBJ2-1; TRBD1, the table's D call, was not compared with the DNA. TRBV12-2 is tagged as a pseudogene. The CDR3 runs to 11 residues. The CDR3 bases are TGTGCAAGTCGCACAGGGGATGAGCAGTTCTTC. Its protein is CASRTGDEQFF.

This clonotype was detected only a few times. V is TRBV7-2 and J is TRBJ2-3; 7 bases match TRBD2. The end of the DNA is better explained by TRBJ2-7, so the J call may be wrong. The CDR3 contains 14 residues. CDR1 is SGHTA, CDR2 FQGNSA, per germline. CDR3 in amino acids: CASSLAGGPYEQYF. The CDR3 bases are TGTGCCAGCAGCTTAGCGGGAGGGCCCTACGAGCAGTACTTC.

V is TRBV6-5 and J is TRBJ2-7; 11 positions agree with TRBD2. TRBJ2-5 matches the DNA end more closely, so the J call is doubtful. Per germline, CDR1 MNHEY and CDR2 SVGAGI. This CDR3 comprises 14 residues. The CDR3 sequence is CASTLGLAVETQYF. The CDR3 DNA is TGTGCCAGCACCTTGGGACTAGCGGTGGAGACCCAGTACTTC.

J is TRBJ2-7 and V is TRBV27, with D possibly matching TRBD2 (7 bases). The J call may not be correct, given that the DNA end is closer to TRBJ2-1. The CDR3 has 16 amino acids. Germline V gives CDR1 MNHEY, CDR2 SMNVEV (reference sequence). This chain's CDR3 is CASSGGGTFSYNEQFF. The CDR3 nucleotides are TGTGCCAGCAGTGGGGGAGGGACATTCTCCTACAATGAGCAGTTCTTC.

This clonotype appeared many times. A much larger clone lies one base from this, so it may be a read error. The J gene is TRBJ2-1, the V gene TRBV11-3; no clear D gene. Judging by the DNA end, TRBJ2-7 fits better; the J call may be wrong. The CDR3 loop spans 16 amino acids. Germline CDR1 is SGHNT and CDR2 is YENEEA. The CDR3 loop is CASSPLWRNRYNEQYF. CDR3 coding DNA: TGTGCCAGCAGCCCCCTCTGGCGGAACAGATACAATGAGCAGTACTTC.

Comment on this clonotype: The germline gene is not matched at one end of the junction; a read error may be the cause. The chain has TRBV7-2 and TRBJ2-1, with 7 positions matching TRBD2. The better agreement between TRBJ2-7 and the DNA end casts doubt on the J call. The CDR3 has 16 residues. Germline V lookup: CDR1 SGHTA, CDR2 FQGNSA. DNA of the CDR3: TGTGCCAACAGCAAACGGGTCGCTAGCGGAGCCTACGAGCAGTACTTC. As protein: CANSKRVASGAYEQYF.

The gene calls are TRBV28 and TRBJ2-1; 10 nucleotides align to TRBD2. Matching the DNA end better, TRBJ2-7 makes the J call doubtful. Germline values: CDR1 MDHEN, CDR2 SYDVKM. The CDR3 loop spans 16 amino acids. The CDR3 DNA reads TGTGCCAGCAGTTCCCTAGCGGGAGACCTCTCCTACGAGCAGTACTTC. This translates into CASSSLAGDLSYEQYF.

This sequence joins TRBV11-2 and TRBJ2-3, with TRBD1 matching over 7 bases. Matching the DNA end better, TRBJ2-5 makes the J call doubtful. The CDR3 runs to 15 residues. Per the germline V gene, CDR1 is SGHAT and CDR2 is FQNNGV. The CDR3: CASSSSQGFGETQYF. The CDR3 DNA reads TGTGCCAGCAGCTCATCACAGGGGTTCGGAGAGACCCAGTACTTC.

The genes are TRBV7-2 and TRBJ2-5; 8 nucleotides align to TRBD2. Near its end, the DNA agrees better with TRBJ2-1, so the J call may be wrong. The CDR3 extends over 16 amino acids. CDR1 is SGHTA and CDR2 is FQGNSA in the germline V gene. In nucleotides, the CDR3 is TGTGCCAGCAGCTTAGGACTAGCGAGATCATACAATGAGCAGTTCTTC. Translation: CASSLGLARSYNEQFF.

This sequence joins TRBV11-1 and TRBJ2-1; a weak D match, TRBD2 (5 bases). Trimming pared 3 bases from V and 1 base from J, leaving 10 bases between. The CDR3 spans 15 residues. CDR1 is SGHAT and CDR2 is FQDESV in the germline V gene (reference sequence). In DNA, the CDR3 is TGTGCCAGCAGCTTCGGGGTACTGTCCTACAATGAGCAGTTCTTC. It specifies CASSFGVLSYNEQFF.

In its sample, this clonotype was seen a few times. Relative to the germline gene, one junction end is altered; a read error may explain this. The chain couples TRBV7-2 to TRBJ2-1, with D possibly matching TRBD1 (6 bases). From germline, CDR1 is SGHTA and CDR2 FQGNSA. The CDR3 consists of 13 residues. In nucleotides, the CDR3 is TGTGCCAGCAGTCCAGGGGCACGTTCACCCCTCCACTTC. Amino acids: CASSPGARSPLHF.